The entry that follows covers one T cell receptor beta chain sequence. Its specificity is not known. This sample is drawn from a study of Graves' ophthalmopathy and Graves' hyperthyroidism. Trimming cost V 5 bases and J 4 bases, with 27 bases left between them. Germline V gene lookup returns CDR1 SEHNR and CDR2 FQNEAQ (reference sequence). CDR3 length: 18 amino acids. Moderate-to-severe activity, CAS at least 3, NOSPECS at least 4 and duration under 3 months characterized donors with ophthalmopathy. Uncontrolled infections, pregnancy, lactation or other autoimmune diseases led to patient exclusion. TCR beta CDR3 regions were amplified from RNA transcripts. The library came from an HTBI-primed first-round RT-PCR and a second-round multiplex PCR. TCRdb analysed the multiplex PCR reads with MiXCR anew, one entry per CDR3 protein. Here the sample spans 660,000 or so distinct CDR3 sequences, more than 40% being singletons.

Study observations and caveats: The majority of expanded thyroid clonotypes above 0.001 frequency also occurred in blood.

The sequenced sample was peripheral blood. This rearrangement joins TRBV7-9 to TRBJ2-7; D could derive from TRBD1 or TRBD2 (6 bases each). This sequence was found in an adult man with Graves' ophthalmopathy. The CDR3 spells CASSTLLDLRGRGYEQYF. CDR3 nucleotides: TGTGCCAGCAGCACTTTATTGGATCTACGGGGGCGCGGGTACGAGCAGTACTTC.